The 23 T cell receptor beta chains in this list originate from one sample, sequenced in a study of cytomegalovirus exposure and HLA in healthy donors. A multiplex PCR was run with 60 Vbeta primers and 13 Jbeta primers. Method: immunoSEQ multiplex PCR; TCRdb's copy keeps in-frame clones and lacks some. Its table lists roughly 120,000 clones. The sample consisted of PBMCs. The receptors were gathered from a man aged 25 to 40 in good health and CMV-seronegative.

Details on this clone: Other DNA variants within this sample encode the same CDR3. This chain connects TRBV30 to TRBJ1-1; 8 nucleotides line up with TRBD1. CDR3 length: 14 amino acids. The V segment lost 0 bases and the J segment 1 base; nucleotides outside the gene matches: 1. From germline, CDR1 is GTSNPN and CDR2 SVGIG (reference sequence). CDR3 nucleotide sequence: TGTGCCTGGAGTGTTGGGACAGGGAACACTGAAGCTTTCTTT. As protein: CAWSVGTGNTEAFF.

The V and J genes are TRBV5-1 and TRBJ2-3; TRBD2 aligns across 8 bases. The V gene's germline CDR1 is SGHRS and CDR2 YFSETQ. V was pared by 0 bases and J by 2 bases, with 5 bases of the junction left unmatched. The CDR3 runs to 16 residues. For the CDR3, the DNA is TGCGCCAGCAGCTTGGTAACTAGCGGAGACACAGATACGCAGTATTTT. Amino acid sequence: CASSLVTSGDTDTQYF.

The rearrangement joins TRBV5-1 to TRBJ2-1, with 9 bases that match TRBD2. Losses at the gene ends were 0 bases for V and 4 bases for J; bases not matched to a gene: 2. Germline lookup yields CDR1 SGHRS and CDR2 YFSETQ. This CDR3 contains 15 residues. This CDR3 is CASSLGTSGYNEQFF. For the CDR3, the DNA is TGCGCCAGCAGCTTGGGTACTAGCGGGTACAATGAGCAGTTCTTC.

This chain links TRBV29-1 with TRBJ2-7; 9 nucleotides agree with TRBD1. The CDR3 runs to 14 residues. Germline V gives CDR1 SQVTM, CDR2 ANQGSEA. The V and J ends lost 4 bases and 3 bases, in that order; junction bases with no gene match: 7. CDR3 sequence (DNA): TGCAGCGTTGGTTTACAGGGGGCCTTCTACGAGCAGTACTTC. Amino acid sequence: CSVGLQGAFYEQYF.

The V gene is TRBV7-3, the J gene TRBJ2-3, with D maybe TRBD2 (5 bases). With 5 bases removed from V and 6 bases from J, the gap between germline ends came to 21 bases. The CDR3 has 16 residues. Germline V gene sequence: CDR1 SGHTA, CDR2 FQGTGA. CDR3 sequence reads: CASSVGDYSNLDTQYF. Here the CDR3 DNA reads TGTGCCAGCAGCGTCGGCGACTACTCGAATTTGGATACGCAGTATTTT.

The V gene is TRBV29-1, the J gene TRBJ2-1, with TRBD1 matching 8 bases. Germline CDR1 reads SQVTM; CDR2 reads ANQGSEA. The CDR3 loop spans 14 amino acids. The V and J ends lost 4 bases and 7 bases, in that order; junction bases with no gene match: 9. CDR3 sequence (DNA): TGCAGCGTTGTCCCGCCGGACAGGGAGAATGAGCAGTTCTTC. Translating gives CSVVPPDRENEQFF.

The CDR3 is CASSLAVRATGYTF. The CDR3 region has the DNA TGTGCCAGCAGCTTAGCGGTGAGGGCTACTGGCTACACCTTC. V gene TRBV7-8 combines with J gene TRBJ1-2; D unresolved. Trimming left V 0 bases short and J 7 bases short, with 12 bases between. This CDR3 region has 14 residues. Germline V gene data show CDR1 as SGHVS and CDR2 as FQNEAQ.

The chain links TRBV19 to TRBJ1-5; 9 nucleotides agree with TRBD1. The CDR3 covers 16 residues. Losses at the gene ends were 5 bases for V and 0 bases for J; bases not matched to a gene: 5. From germline, CDR1 is LNHDA and CDR2 SQIVND (reference sequence). For the CDR3, the DNA is TGTGCCAGTAGTCCAGGGACAGGGTATAGCAATCAGCCCCAGCATTTT. This encodes CASSPGTGYSNQPQHF.

The chain recombines TRBV27 with TRBJ2-7, with D perhaps TRBD2 (6 bases). Germline CDR1 reads MNHEY; CDR2 reads SMNVEV (reference sequence). V was pared by 7 bases and J by 7 bases, with 17 bases between. CDR3 length: 13 amino acids. CDR3 nucleotide sequence: TGTGCCAGCAATGAGATGGGGGGAGCTGAGCAGTACTTC. Translating gives CASNEMGGAEQYF.

The V call is TRBV5-6, the J call TRBJ1-5, with D maybe TRBD1 (6 bases). The V end was cut by 4 bases, the J end by 6 bases, with 17 bases between. The CDR3 is made up of 15 amino acids. Germline-derived CDR1 and CDR2 are SGHDT and YYEEEE. As DNA, the CDR3 is TGTGCCAGCAGCGCTGGCAGGGGCGCGGCTCAGCCCCAGCATTTT. Protein: CASSAGRGAAQPQHF.

The chain's CDR3 is CASSRTAYEQYF. The CDR3, as DNA: TGTGCCAGCAGTCGGACAGCCTACGAGCAGTACTTC. This chain uses TRBV6-6 with TRBJ2-7, with D possibly TRBD1 on 6 matching bases. The germline CDR1 and CDR2 sequences are MNHNY and SVGAGI (reference sequence). The CDR3 runs to 12 residues. Trimming took 5 bases from V and 2 from J, leaving 7 bases between them.

The J gene is TRBJ2-7, the V gene TRBV6-1; D is perhaps TRBD1 (5 bases). This CDR3 contains 14 residues. The V gene lost 1 base and the J gene lost 5 bases, with 12 bases spanning the gap. Germline values: CDR1 MNHNS, CDR2 SASEGT. The CDR3 sequence: CASSEVIGAHEQYF. DNA of the CDR3: TGTGCCAGCAGTGAAGTTATAGGGGCCCACGAGCAGTACTTC.

The chain couples TRBV28 to TRBJ1-1; 8 nucleotides agree with TRBD1. V lost 6 bases, J lost 1 base, and 13 bases stayed unmatched. The CDR3 extends over 17 amino acids. Germline values: CDR1 MDHEN, CDR2 SYDVKM. The chain's CDR3 is CASSQIGTGQANTEAFF. DNA for the CDR3: TGTGCCAGCAGCCAAATAGGGACAGGTCAGGCGAACACTGAAGCTTTCTTT.

The J gene is TRBJ2-1, the V gene TRBV6-5, with a possible D match to TRBD2 (5 bases). Trimming removed 4 bases at V and 4 bases at J, with 8 bases between. The CDR3 contains 13 residues. The germline gives CDR1 MNHEY, CDR2 SVGAGI. CDR3 sequence: CASSSDLYNEQFF. The CDR3 DNA is TGTGCCAGCAGTTCGGACTTATACAATGAGCAGTTCTTC.

The chain has TRBV7-8 and TRBJ2-1, with 10 bases that match TRBD2. CDR1 is SGHVS and CDR2 is FQNEAQ in the germline V gene. The CDR3 has 16 amino acids. V lost 4 bases to trimming and J lost 7 bases; unmatched junction nucleotides: 10. The CDR3 region has the DNA TGTGCCAGCAGCTCCAGGCGGCTAGCGGGAGTGAATGAGCAGTTCTTC. Protein: CASSSRRLAGVNEQFF. The variable domain in full, with the rest retrieved from reference TRBV7-8 and TRBJ2-1, is GAGVSQSPRYKVAKRGQDVALRCDPISGHVSLFWYQQALGQGPEFLTYFQNEAQLDKSGLPSDRFFAERPEGSVSTLKIQRTQQEDSAVYLCASSSRRLAGVNEQFFGPGTRLTVL.

The gene calls are TRBV2 and TRBJ2-7; TRBD1 agrees at 7 bases. The junction had 8 bases not matched to a gene; V was cut back by 6 bases and J by 3 bases. The germline V gene encodes CDR1 SNHLY and CDR2 FYNNEI. CDR3 size: 14 residues. CDR3 in amino acids: CASSLDRTIYEQYF. CDR3 DNA: TGTGCCAGCAGCCTGGACAGGACGATCTACGAGCAGTACTTC.

The chain combines TRBV18 with TRBJ1-5; no reliable D call. CDR1 KGHSH and CDR2 LQKENI come from the germline V gene. The CDR3 loop spans 13 amino acids. The V end was cut by 3 bases, the J end by 4 bases, with 7 bases between. The CDR3 here is CASSPEVNQPQHF. The CDR3 nucleotides are TGTGCCAGCTCACCCGAGGTTAATCAGCCCCAGCATTTT.

The chain recombines TRBV5-1 with TRBJ2-7, with 9 bases aligning to TRBD1. Germline trimming cut 7 bases from V and 3 bases from J; bases unmatched to any gene: 8. The CDR3 is made up of 14 amino acids. The germline V gene encodes CDR1 SGHRS and CDR2 YFSETQ. Written as DNA, the CDR3 is TGCGCCAGCTCTCAACAGGGGGCAGGCTACGAGCAGTACTTC. Its translation: CASSQQGAGYEQYF. The full variable domain, completed using reference TRBV5-1 and TRBJ2-7, is KAGVTQTPRYLIKTRGQQVTLSCSPISGHRSVSWYQQTPGQGLQFLFEYFSETQRNKGNFPGRFSGRQFSNSRSEMNVSTLELGDSALYLCASSQQGAGYEQYFGPGTRLTVT.

The CDR3 DNA reads as TGTGCCACCTCTTTGGGGCGTCTCAATGAGCAGTTCTTC. Translating gives CATSLGRLNEQFF. The V gene is TRBV6-5, the J gene TRBJ2-1, with a tentative D call TRBD1 (5 bases). The CDR3 is 13 amino acids. Per germline, CDR1 MNHEY and CDR2 SVGAGI. The V and J ends lost 10 bases and 6 bases respectively, with 16 bases between them.

The V and J genes are TRBV11-1 and TRBJ2-3; TRBD1 agrees at 10 bases. Looked up from germline, CDR1 is SGHAT and CDR2 is FQDESV (reference sequence). With 3 bases clipped from V and 5 bases from J, the junction kept 5 bases outside the gene matches. CDR3 length: 15 amino acids. The CDR3 here is CASSFGTGDEDTQYF. The CDR3 bases are TGTGCCAGCAGCTTCGGGACAGGGGATGAAGATACGCAGTATTTT.

This rearrangement joins TRBV15 to TRBJ2-3, with D possibly being TRBD2 (6 bases). This CDR3 comprises 15 residues. Germline lookup yields CDR1 LNHNV and CDR2 YYDKDF (reference sequence). V dropped 5 bases and J dropped 3 bases, with 15 bases sitting between them. The CDR3 region is CATSLTQGGTDTQYF. The CDR3 coding sequence is TGTGCCACCAGCTTGACCCAGGGAGGTACAGATACGCAGTATTTT.

The gene calls are TRBV12-5 and TRBJ2-1; D not resolved. CDR3 length: 15 residues. V lost 1 base to trimming and J lost 1 base, with 8 bases between them. In germline, CDR1 is LGHNT, CDR2 FRNRAP. CDR3 sequence: CASGLGSRSYNEQFF. CDR3 nucleotide sequence: TGTGCTAGTGGTTTGGGTTCTAGGTCCTACAATGAGCAGTTCTTC.

The genes are TRBV28 and TRBJ2-5, with TRBD2 identical over 7 bases. The germline gives CDR1 MDHEN, CDR2 SYDVKM. V gave up 5 bases and J gave up 1 base; unmatched junction bases: 10. The CDR3 is made up of 16 amino acids. CDR3 protein: CASSLLAGDLQETQYF. The CDR3 DNA sequence: TGTGCCAGCAGTCTCCTGGCGGGAGACCTCCAAGAGACCCAGTACTTC. The variable domain in full, with the rest retrieved from reference TRBV28 and TRBJ2-5, is DVKVTQSSRYLVKRTGEKVFLECVQDMDHENMFWYRQDPGLGLRLIYFSYDVKMKEKGDIPEGYSVSREKKERFSLILESASTNQTSMYLCASSLLAGDLQETQYFGPGTRLLVL.